These 16 T cell receptor beta chains originate from one sample sequenced in a study of blood T cells in healthy people across ages. A J-beta primer mix and a sample-barcoded 5' primer were used in a second PCR of roughly 6 to 11 cycles. TCRdb passed the 5' RACE reads through MiXCR, listing each CDR3 protein once. The sample lists roughly 800,000 distinct CDR3 sequences; about 55% were seen once. Sequenced input: blood. These receptors all come from a man older than 75 in good health.

This clonotype was recorded many times. This chain links TRBV20-1 with TRBJ2-3; D is perhaps TRBD2 (5 bases). The V end was cut by 3 bases, the J end by 14 bases, with 21 bases between. The CDR3 runs 13 residues. The V gene's germline CDR1 is DFQATT and CDR2 SNEGSKA (reference sequence). CDR3 coding DNA: TGCAGTGCTAGTACGGGAAAGCGCAGATACGCGTATTTT. It encodes CSASTGKRRYAYF.

As to this clonotype: This sequence may be a read error, since a much larger clone differs from it by one base. V is TRBV20-1 and J is TRBJ2-1; no reliable D call. Per germline, CDR1 DFQATT and CDR2 SNEGSKA (reference sequence). The V gene lost 0 bases and the J gene lost 4 bases, with 1 base spanning the gap. CDR3 size: 11 residues. CDR3 residues: CSAREYNEQFF. The CDR3 nucleotides are TGCAGTGCTAGAGAATACAATGAGCAGTTCTTC.

This clonotype appeared a few times. This chain links TRBV18 with TRBJ2-1; unclear D gene. The CDR3 contains 12 residues. The germline CDR1 and CDR2 sequences are KGHSH and LQKENI. With 4 bases removed from V and 9 bases from J, the gap between germline ends came to 10 bases. This CDR3 reads CASSLVVGEQFF. The CDR3 coding sequence is TGTGCCAGCTCACTAGTAGTGGGTGAGCAGTTCTTC.

This clonotype was observed a handful of times. The chain links TRBV4-1 to TRBJ2-7; D could derive from TRBD1 or TRBD2 (5 bases each). Trimming shortened V by 2 bases and J by 4 bases, and 15 bases separated the two germline ends. Germline V gene lookup returns CDR1 MGHRA and CDR2 YSYEKL. The CDR3 runs to 15 residues. The chain's CDR3 is CASSQPTGTVYEQYF. CDR3 coding DNA: TGCGCCAGCAGCCAACCGACCGGGACGGTTTACGAGCAGTACTTC.

This clonotype was recorded a few times. The rearrangement joins TRBV5-1 to TRBJ1-2, with D perhaps matching TRBD1 (5 bases). V was cut by 4 bases and J by 8 bases, with 15 bases left in between. From germline, CDR1 is SGHRS and CDR2 YFSETQ. This CDR3 contains 13 residues. CDR3 DNA: TGCGCCAGCAGCGCCGACGGGACCGGAGGCTACACCTTC. Encoded protein: CASSADGTGGYTF.

The rearrangement uses TRBV6-6 and TRBJ2-7, with a possible D match to TRBD1 (6 bases). Germline lookup yields CDR1 MNHNY and CDR2 SVGAGI (reference sequence). The CDR3 is made up of 14 amino acids. Trimming stripped 7 bases from V and 3 bases from J, with 16 bases between. Written as DNA, the CDR3 is TGTGCCAGCACCAAAGCAGGGACAAACTACGAGCAGTACTTC. It translates to CASTKAGTNYEQYF.

This clonotype was detected only once. The V and J genes are TRBV29-1 and TRBJ1-2, with TRBD1 as a possible D gene (6 bases). Trimming stripped 7 bases from V and 5 bases from J, with 11 bases between. This CDR3 has 11 amino acids. Germline CDR1 reads SQVTM; CDR2 reads ANQGSEA. CDR3 loop: CSALGAYGYTF. DNA of the CDR3: TGCAGCGCCCTGGGGGCGTATGGCTACACCTTC.

V and J are TRBV20-1 and TRBJ1-5; possible D gene TRBD1, 5 bases. This CDR3 region has 14 residues. The V end lost 6 bases, the J end lost 3 bases, and 15 bases lay between the germline ends. Germline CDR1 reads DFQATT; CDR2 reads SNEGSKA (reference sequence). The CDR3 DNA reads as TGCAGTGCATCCAGAGGGGCAGACAATCAGCCCCAGCATTTT. Residues: CSASRGADNQPQHF.

The chain links TRBV3-1 to TRBJ2-3, with D possibly TRBD2 on 5 matching bases. Trimming removed 3 bases from V and 4 bases from J, with 8 bases in between. The CDR3 sequence is 13 residues long. Germline CDR1 reads LGHDT; CDR2 reads YNNKEL (reference sequence). The CDR3 region has the DNA TGTGCCAGCAGCCAGAGCGGCGCAGATACGCAGTATTTT. Its protein product is CASSQSGADTQYF.

The chain recombines TRBV5-1 with TRBJ1-2; no reliable D call. The CDR3 sequence is 15 residues long. Looked up from germline, CDR1 is SGHRS and CDR2 is YFSETQ. V lost 6 bases, J lost 4 bases, and 19 bases lay in between. In DNA form, the CDR3 reads TGCGCCAGCACTCTCTCGGCGGCACCAAGCTATGGCTACACCTTC. As protein: CASTLSAAPSYGYTF.

V gene TRBV20-1 combines with J gene TRBJ2-3; possibly TRBD2 for D (5 bases). Trimming removed 0 bases from V and 6 bases from J, with 16 bases in between. Germline values: CDR1 DFQATT, CDR2 SNEGSKA (reference sequence). CDR3 length: 15 residues. The CDR3 sequence: CSARDPAELGDTQYF. DNA for the CDR3: TGCAGTGCTAGAGACCCAGCGGAGTTGGGCGATACGCAGTATTTT.

This clonotype appeared a few times. The chain carries TRBV6-1 and TRBJ2-3, with D possibly being TRBD2 (5 bases). The V end lost 5 bases, the J end lost 2 bases, and 23 bases lay between the germline ends. Germline-derived CDR1 and CDR2 are MNHNS and SASEGT. CDR3 length: 18 residues. The CDR3 region has the DNA TGTGCCAGCAGTCGCCTCCTCACCGGACTGGCGAACACAGATACGCAGTATTTT. It encodes CASSRLLTGLANTDTQYF.

This clonotype was counted a single time. The V and J genes are TRBV4-1 and TRBJ2-4; D remains ambiguous. CDR3 length: 14 amino acids. Germline assignment: CDR1 MGHRA and CDR2 YSYEKL. V lost 1 base to trimming and J lost 7 bases, with 11 bases between them. The CDR3 is CASSQGAAPNIQYF. As DNA, the CDR3 is TGCGCCAGCAGCCAAGGGGCGGCCCCTAACATTCAGTACTTC.

This sequence joins TRBV7-8 and TRBJ1-2; 8 nucleotides agree with TRBD1. The germline V gene encodes CDR1 SGHVS and CDR2 FQNEAQ. V gave up 10 bases and J gave up 4 bases; unmatched junction bases: 17. The CDR3 is made up of 16 amino acids. In DNA, the CDR3 is TGTGCCACCTCGCAGCTGCGGGACAGGCAACCCTATGGCTACACCTTC. Its translation: CATSQLRDRQPYGYTF.

This clonotype was counted only a few times. The genes are TRBV6-1 and TRBJ2-5; 13 nucleotides agree with TRBD2. The assigned J gene may be wrong: the sequence end matches TRBJ2-7 better. CDR3 size: 12 residues. Germline CDR1 and CDR2: MNHNS and SASEGT. CDR3 region: CAILAGGTEQYF. Here the CDR3 DNA reads TGTGCCATACTAGCGGGAGGGACCGAGCAGTACTTC.

The rearrangement uses TRBV24-1 and TRBJ2-5, with D unresolved. Germline V gene data show CDR1 as KGHDR and CDR2 as SFDVKD. The CDR3 is 14 amino acids. Deletions cut 3 bases from V and 2 bases from J, with 9 bases between. The CDR3 loop is CATSDDRNQETQYF. CDR3 DNA sequence: TGTGCCACCAGTGATGACCGGAATCAAGAGACCCAGTACTTC.